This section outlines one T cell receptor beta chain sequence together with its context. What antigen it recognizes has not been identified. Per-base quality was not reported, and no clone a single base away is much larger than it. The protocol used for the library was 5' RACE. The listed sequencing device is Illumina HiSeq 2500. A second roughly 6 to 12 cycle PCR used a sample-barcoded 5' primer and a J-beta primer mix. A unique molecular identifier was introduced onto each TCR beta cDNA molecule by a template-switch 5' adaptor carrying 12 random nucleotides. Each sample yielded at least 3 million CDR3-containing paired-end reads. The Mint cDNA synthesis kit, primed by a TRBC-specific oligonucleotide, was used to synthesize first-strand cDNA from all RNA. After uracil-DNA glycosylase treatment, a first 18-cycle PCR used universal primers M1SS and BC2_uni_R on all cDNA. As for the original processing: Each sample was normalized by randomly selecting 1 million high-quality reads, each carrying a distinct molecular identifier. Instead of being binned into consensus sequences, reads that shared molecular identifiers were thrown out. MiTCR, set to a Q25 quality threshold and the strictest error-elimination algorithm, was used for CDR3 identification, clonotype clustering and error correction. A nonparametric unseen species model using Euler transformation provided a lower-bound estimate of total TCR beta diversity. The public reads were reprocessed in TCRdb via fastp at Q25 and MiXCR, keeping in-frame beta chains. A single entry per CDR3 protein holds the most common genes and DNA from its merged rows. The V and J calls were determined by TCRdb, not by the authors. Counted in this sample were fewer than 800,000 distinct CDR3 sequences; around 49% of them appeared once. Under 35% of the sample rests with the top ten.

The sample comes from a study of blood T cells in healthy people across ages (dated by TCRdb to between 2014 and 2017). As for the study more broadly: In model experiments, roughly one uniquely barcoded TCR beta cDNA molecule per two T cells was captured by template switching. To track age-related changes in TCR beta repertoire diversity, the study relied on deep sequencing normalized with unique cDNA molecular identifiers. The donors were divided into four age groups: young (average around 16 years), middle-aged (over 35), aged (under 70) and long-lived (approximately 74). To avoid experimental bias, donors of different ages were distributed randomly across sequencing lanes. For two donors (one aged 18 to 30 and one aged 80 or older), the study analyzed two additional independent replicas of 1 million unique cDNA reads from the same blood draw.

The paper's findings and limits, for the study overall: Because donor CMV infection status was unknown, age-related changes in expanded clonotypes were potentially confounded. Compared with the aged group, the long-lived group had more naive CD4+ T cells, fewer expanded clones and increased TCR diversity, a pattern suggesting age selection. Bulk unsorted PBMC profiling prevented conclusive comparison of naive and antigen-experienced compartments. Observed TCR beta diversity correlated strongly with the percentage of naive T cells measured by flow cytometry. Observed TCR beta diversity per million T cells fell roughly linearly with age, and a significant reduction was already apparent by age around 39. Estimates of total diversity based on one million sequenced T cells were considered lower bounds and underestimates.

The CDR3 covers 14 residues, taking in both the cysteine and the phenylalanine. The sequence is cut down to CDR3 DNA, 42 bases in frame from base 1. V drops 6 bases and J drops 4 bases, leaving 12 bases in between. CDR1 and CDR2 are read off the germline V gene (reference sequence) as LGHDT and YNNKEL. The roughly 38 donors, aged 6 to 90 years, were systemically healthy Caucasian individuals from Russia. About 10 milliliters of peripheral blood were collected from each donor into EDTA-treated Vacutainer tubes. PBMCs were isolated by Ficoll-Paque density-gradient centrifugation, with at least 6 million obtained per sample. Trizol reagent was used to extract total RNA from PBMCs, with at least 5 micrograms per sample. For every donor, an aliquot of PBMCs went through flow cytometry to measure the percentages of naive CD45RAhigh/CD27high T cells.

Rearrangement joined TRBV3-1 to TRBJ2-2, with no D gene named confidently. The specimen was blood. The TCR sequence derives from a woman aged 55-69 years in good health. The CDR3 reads CASRLGFSTGELFF. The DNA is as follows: TGTGCCAGCAGATTGGGATTCAGCACCGGGGAGCTGTTTTTT. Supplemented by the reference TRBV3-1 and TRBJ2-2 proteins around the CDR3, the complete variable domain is DTAVSQTPKYLVTQMGNDKSIKCEQNLGHDTMYWYKQDSKKFLKIMFSYNNKELIINETVPNRFSPKSPDKAHLNLHINSLELGDSAVYFCASRLGFSTGELFFGEGSRLTVL.